Listed here is a single TCR beta chain. The sample originates from a study of T cell changes during pregnancy in multiple sclerosis. The protocol was immunoSEQ multiplex PCR, while the TCRdb copy is restricted to in-frame clones and leaves out a portion. The table shows over 85,000 clones, with approximately 90% occurring only once. Trimming took 1 base from V and 1 from J; bases not matched to a gene: 1. The CDR3 extends over 15 amino acids. CDR1 MGHRA and CDR2 YSYEKL come from the germline V gene. The material sequenced was peripheral blood, taken in the first trimester of pregnancy. The TCR was taken from a female donor in good health, enrolled as a control in a pregnancy study. V usage is TRBV4-1 and J usage is TRBJ2-5; 9 bases map to TRBD2. CDR3 bases: TGCGCCAGCAGCCAAGCTAGCGGGACCCAAGAGACCCAGTACTTC. As protein: CASSQASGTQETQYF.